The 31 T cell receptor beta chains below were found in one sample sequenced in a study of CD8 T cells in ankylosing spondylitis. TCRdb ran MiXCR on the 5' RACE reads and lists one entry per CDR3 protein. Of about 300,000 distinct CDR3 sequences in the sample, around 21% were seen once. The sequenced material came from blood, either unsorted or a sorted T cell fraction (not recorded which). These receptors were obtained from a female donor with ankylosing spondylitis or in good health (not recorded which).

This clonotype was found many times. This chain links TRBV29-1 with TRBJ1-5; possible D gene TRBD1, 6 bases. Germline loops: CDR1 SQVTM, CDR2 ANQGSEA. The CDR3 loop spans 13 amino acids. V was shortened by 6 bases and J by 4 bases, with 13 bases between the two germline ends. CDR3 sequence (DNA): TGCAGCGTGGCAGGGGATATTAATCAGCCCCAGCATTTT. Translating it yields CSVAGDINQPQHF.

This clonotype turned up a few times. The chain recombines TRBV10-3 with TRBJ1-5, with D unresolved. The CDR3 runs 12 residues. Trimming removed 6 bases at V and 4 bases at J, with 7 bases between. Germline V lookup: CDR1 ENHRY, CDR2 SYGVKD. The CDR3 loop reads CAIRGENQPQHF. The CDR3 bases are TGTGCCATCAGAGGTGAAAATCAGCCCCAGCATTTT.

This clonotype was detected only a few times. The gene calls are TRBV20-1 and TRBJ2-7; 9 bases are a match to TRBD2. J gave up 2 bases and V 3 bases, and 8 bases lay outside the gene matches. CDR3 length equals 15 residues. In germline, CDR1 is DFQATT, CDR2 SNEGSKA (reference sequence). The CDR3 DNA follows: TGCAGTGCTAGCTCACTAGCGGGCACCACCTACGAGCAGTACTTC. The encoded protein is CSASSLAGTTYEQYF.

This clonotype was counted only a few times. The chain uses TRBV20-1 and TRBJ2-3; D is perhaps TRBD2 (6 bases). CDR3 length: 14 amino acids. V lost 5 bases, J lost 7 bases, and 19 bases lay in between. Germline assignment: CDR1 DFQATT and CDR2 SNEGSKA (reference sequence). CDR3 loop: CSAYPLSSGHTQYF. For the CDR3, the DNA is TGCAGTGCTTACCCTCTCTCAAGCGGGCATACGCAGTATTTT.

A few counts support this clonotype. The chain combines TRBV7-2 with TRBJ2-1, with 8 bases matching TRBD2. CDR1 and CDR2 from the germline V gene are SGHTA and FQGNSA. Trimming cost V 6 bases and J 1 base; bases outside gene matches: 8. The CDR3 covers 16 residues. The CDR3 DNA reads TGTGCCAGCAGAGGTCCAGCGGGAGTTTCCTACAATGAGCAGTTCTTC. Amino acids: CASRGPAGVSYNEQFF.

This chain links TRBV19 with TRBJ1-2; TRBD1 matches 10 bases. Germline-derived CDR1 and CDR2 are LNHDA and SQIVND (reference sequence). The CDR3 consists of 13 residues. With V trimmed by 7 bases and J by 7 bases, 6 bases remained unmatched. The CDR3 nucleotides read TGTGCCAGTAATTGGGACAGGGGAAGTGGCTACACCTTC. The encoded protein is CASNWDRGSGYTF.

The J gene is TRBJ2-5, the V gene TRBV11-2, with no clear D. CDR3 size: 15 residues. In germline, CDR1 is SGHAT, CDR2 FQNNGV. Trimming cost V 1 base and J 1 base, with 10 bases left between them. The CDR3 is CASSLVASLQETQYF. CDR3 DNA: TGTGCCAGCAGCTTAGTGGCCAGCCTCCAAGAGACCCAGTACTTC.

The chain has TRBV7-3 and TRBJ2-1; D not resolved. Germline V CDR1 and CDR2: SGHTA, FQGTGA. This CDR3 has 19 residues. The V end was cut by 2 bases, the J end by 0 bases, with 20 bases between. The CDR3 reads CASSLAPSLVRGSYNEQFF. The DNA of the CDR3 is TGTGCCAGCAGCTTAGCCCCTAGTTTAGTCAGAGGCTCCTACAATGAGCAGTTCTTC.

This clonotype was counted a few times. This chain's CDR3 is CASSYGAGSGNTIYF. The CDR3 nucleotides are TGTGCCAGCAGTTACGGGGCCGGCTCTGGAAACACCATATATTTT. This rearrangement joins TRBV6-5 to TRBJ1-3, with D possibly being TRBD1 (5 bases). From germline, CDR1 is MNHEY and CDR2 SVGAGI. V lost 2 bases to trimming and J lost 0 bases, with 8 bases between them. The CDR3 length is 15 residues.

The J gene is TRBJ2-3, the V gene TRBV7-8, with D unresolved. The CDR3 covers 14 residues. CDR1 is SGHVS, CDR2 FQNEAQ, per germline. V was cut by 4 bases and J by 0 bases, with 8 bases left in between. CDR3 region: CASSSLVSTDTQYF. The DNA of the CDR3 is TGTGCCAGCAGCTCTTTAGTAAGCACAGATACGCAGTATTTT.

The chain recombines TRBV9 with TRBJ2-7, with D tentatively TRBD1 or TRBD2 (5 bases each). V gave up 3 bases and J gave up 1 base, with 14 bases separating them. In germline, CDR1 is SGDLS, CDR2 YYNGEE. The CDR3 loop spans 15 amino acids. The CDR3: CASSAGRLASYEQYF. CDR3 DNA sequence: TGTGCCAGCAGCGCGGGACGGCTCGCTTCCTACGAGCAGTACTTC.

This clonotype was observed many times. The chain employs TRBV5-6 and TRBJ2-1, with 12 bases matching TRBD2. This CDR3 is 15 amino acids long. CDR1 and CDR2 from the germline V gene are SGHDT and YYEEEE. Unmatched junction bases numbered 7, after V lost 0 bases and J lost 12 bases. The CDR3 nucleotides read TGTGCCAGCAGCTTGGTGTCTAGCGGGAGGGCCTTGCAGTTCTTC. Translated: CASSLVSSGRALQFF.

This clonotype was counted between two and nine times. This sequence joins TRBV5-6 and TRBJ2-7; TRBD2 matches 11 bases. V lost 7 bases and J lost 7; bases outside the gene matches: 13. The germline CDR1 and CDR2 sequences are SGHDT and YYEEEE. The CDR3 loop spans 15 amino acids. The CDR3 reads CASAPLAGGPEEQYF. CDR3 bases: TGTGCCAGCGCTCCCCTAGCGGGAGGACCGGAGGAGCAGTACTTC.

The chain employs TRBV6-2 or TRBV6-3 and TRBJ2-5; D call uncertain. V lost 2 bases and J 7 bases, leaving 14 bases between the germline ends. Germline V lookup: CDR1 MNHEY, CDR2 SVGEGT. The CDR3 totals 14 residues. The CDR3: CASSYLDPAATQYF. For the CDR3, the DNA is TGTGCCAGCAGTTACCTCGATCCTGCGGCGACCCAGTACTTC.

This clonotype appeared a few times. This chain links TRBV18 with TRBJ2-3; unclear D gene. Germline V gene data show CDR1 as KGHSH and CDR2 as LQKENI. The CDR3 runs to 14 residues. V dropped 5 bases and J dropped 2 bases, with 11 bases sitting between them. The CDR3: CASSTQVNTDTQYF. CDR3 bases: TGTGCCAGCTCAACGCAGGTAAACACAGATACGCAGTATTTT.

This clonotype appeared many times. The chain joins TRBV20-1 to TRBJ2-7; maybe TRBD2 (6 bases). CDR3 length: 15 amino acids. The V gene lost 4 bases and the J gene lost 2 bases, with 18 bases spanning the gap. CDR1 DFQATT and CDR2 SNEGSKA come from the germline V gene (reference sequence). As DNA, the CDR3 is TGCAGTGCTAAGCTCCCGGGACTCAAAACCTACGAGCAGTACTTC. Encoded protein: CSAKLPGLKTYEQYF.

The table lists this clonotype with many counts. The chain uses TRBV20-1 and TRBJ2-1; 7 bases agree with TRBD2. The CDR3 has 14 amino acids. Looked up from germline, CDR1 is DFQATT and CDR2 is SNEGSKA (reference sequence). V gave up 4 bases and J gave up 2 bases; unmatched junction bases: 5. The CDR3 spells CSAKRDPAYNEQFF. The CDR3 region has the DNA TGCAGTGCTAAGCGGGATCCCGCCTACAATGAGCAGTTCTTC.

This chain connects TRBV6-1 to TRBJ2-7; 9 bases map to TRBD2. The germline gives CDR1 MNHNS, CDR2 SASEGT. This CDR3 is built from 16 residues. V lost 5 bases, J lost 5 bases, and 13 bases stayed unmatched. CDR3 protein: CASSRRYSGGFDEQYF. CDR3 DNA sequence: TGTGCCAGCAGTCGACGATATAGCGGGGGCTTCGACGAGCAGTACTTC.

The rearrangement links TRBV12-3 or TRBV12-4 to TRBJ2-2; a weak D match, TRBD1 (5 bases). V lost 2 bases to trimming and J lost 5 bases, with 9 bases between them. The CDR3 length is 14 residues. CDR3 sequence (DNA): TGTGCCAGCAGTTTATCGGCAGGGACCGGGGAGCTGTTTTTT. Translated, it gives CASSLSAGTGELFF.

The table lists this clonotype with a few counts. V and J are TRBV12-3 or TRBV12-4 and TRBJ2-2; D is perhaps TRBD1 or TRBD2 (6 bases each). The CDR3 sequence is 19 residues long. The V end lost 0 bases, the J end lost 0 bases, and 17 bases lay between the germline ends. The CDR3 nucleotides are TGTGCCAGCAGTTTAGCAAAGGGGGGACTGGGCTCGAACACCGGGGAGCTGTTTTTT. Translation gives CASSLAKGGLGSNTGELFF.

This clonotype was picked up a small number of times. V usage is TRBV28 and J usage is TRBJ1-5, with D maybe TRBD1 (5 bases). This CDR3 has 15 residues. Trimming pared 6 bases from V and 6 bases from J, leaving 18 bases between. The germline V gene has CDR1 MDHEN and CDR2 SYDVKM. CDR3 region: CASSQKGVLSQPQHF. The CDR3 DNA reads as TGTGCCAGCAGCCAGAAAGGGGTGTTAAGTCAGCCCCAGCATTTT.

This clonotype has just a few counts. The CDR3 DNA reads TGTGCCAGCAGTAAAAGCAATCAGCCCCAGCATTTT. Encoded protein: CASSKSNQPQHF. V and J are TRBV12-3 or TRBV12-4 and TRBJ1-5, with D unclear. The V end lost 5 bases, the J end lost 1 base, and 3 bases lay between the germline ends. This CDR3 contains 12 residues.

This clonotype occurred many times. The rearrangement links TRBV7-2 to TRBJ2-3; TRBD1 aligns across 7 bases. Germline V CDR1 and CDR2: SGHTA, FQGNSA. The CDR3 is 14 amino acids. The trim removed 7 bases at V and 2 bases at J, leaving 6 bases unmatched. Here the CDR3 DNA reads TGTGCCAGCATACCGGACAGGTACACAGATACGCAGTATTTT. Its translation is CASIPDRYTDTQYF.

The genes are TRBV6-5 and TRBJ2-5; 11 bases match TRBD1. Germline V gene lookup returns CDR1 MNHEY and CDR2 SVGAGI. This CDR3 contains 17 residues. Germline trimming cut 5 bases from V and 6 bases from J; bases unmatched to any gene: 14. CDR3 amino acids: CASSHFGQGATRKTQYF. In nucleotides, the CDR3 is TGTGCCAGCAGTCACTTCGGACAGGGGGCGACGAGAAAGACCCAGTACTTC.

The sample holds many counts of this clonotype. The rearrangement links TRBV28 to TRBJ1-4, with 9 positions matching TRBD1. From germline, CDR1 is MDHEN and CDR2 SYDVKM. The CDR3 runs to 14 residues. The V gene end was trimmed by 2 bases and the J gene end by 10 bases; junction bases not matched to a gene: 5. CDR3 region: CASSLTGGAGKLFF. The CDR3 DNA reads as TGTGCCAGCAGTTTAACAGGGGGCGCCGGAAAACTGTTTTTT.

This clonotype appeared a few times. V is TRBV7-8 and J is TRBJ1-6; D is unclear. The germline V gene encodes CDR1 SGHVS and CDR2 FQNEAQ. V shed 2 bases and J shed 8 bases, with 13 bases lying between them. The CDR3 length is 15 residues. CDR3 in DNA: TGTGCCAGCAGCTTAACAGTGAGCTGGGATTCACCCCTCCACTTT. Its protein product is CASSLTVSWDSPLHF.

The J gene is TRBJ2-1, the V gene TRBV29-1, with 7 bases aligning to TRBD2. J gave up 5 bases and V 6 bases, and 4 bases lay outside the gene matches. The V gene's germline CDR1 is SQVTM and CDR2 ANQGSEA. The CDR3 runs 12 residues. The CDR3 is CSVGGRNNEQFF. The DNA for the CDR3 is TGCAGCGTGGGCGGGAGAAACAATGAGCAGTTCTTC.

The chain recombines TRBV7-2 with TRBJ2-7; no firm D call. The CDR3 extends over 14 amino acids. The germline V gene encodes CDR1 SGHTA and CDR2 FQGNSA. V was pared by 7 bases and J by 2 bases, with 15 bases between. The chain's CDR3 is CASTLGMEPYEQYF. The CDR3 nucleotides are TGTGCCAGCACCCTTGGGATGGAGCCCTACGAGCAGTACTTC. The whole variable domain, filled in from reference TRBV7-2 and TRBJ2-7, reads GAGVSQSPSNKVTEKGKDVELRCDPISGHTALYWYRQSLGQGLEFLIYFQGNSAPDKSGLPSDRFSAERTGGSVSTLTIQRTQQEDSAVYLCASTLGMEPYEQYFGPGTRLTVT.

This clonotype was recorded a few times. The rearrangement uses TRBV7-8 and TRBJ1-1, with a tentative D call TRBD1 (6 bases). The germline CDR1 and CDR2 sequences are SGHVS and FQNEAQ. The CDR3 is 15 amino acids. The ends were cut back, 2 bases at V and 5 bases at J, with 15 bases in the middle. The DNA of the CDR3 is TGTGCCAGCAGCTTAAAACGGGACATCGCGACTGAAGCTTTCTTT. It is translated as CASSLKRDIATEAFF.

This chain connects TRBV6-1 to TRBJ2-5; 8 nucleotides align to TRBD2. Losses at the gene ends were 4 bases for V and 6 bases for J; bases not matched to a gene: 10. Germline V lookup: CDR1 MNHNS, CDR2 SASEGT. The CDR3 is 15 residues long. The CDR3 bases are TGTGCCAGCAGTGGCCCCCAATCGGGAGGGCAGACCCAGTACTTC. This codes for CASSGPQSGGQTQYF.

This clonotype was detected ten times or more. The gene calls are TRBV10-3 and TRBJ2-1; 9 bases are a match to TRBD2. The CDR3 has 16 amino acids. Per the germline V gene, CDR1 is ENHRY and CDR2 is SYGVKD. Trimming at V came to 6 bases and at J to 6 bases, leaving 12 bases not matched to a gene. CDR3 loop: CAISKIAGAPGNEQFF. Here the CDR3 DNA reads TGTGCCATCAGCAAAATAGCGGGAGCGCCGGGCAATGAGCAGTTCTTC.